This TCR beta chain comes out of a study of Ad26.COV2.S vaccination and SARS-CoV-2 variants. Described treatment: around 19 received Ad26.COV2.S at low or high dose, single or two shots; a few received placebo; per-sample allocation not given. Day 63 after the first vaccine or placebo injection was the time point for sampling. Repertoires were generated with immunoSEQ multiplex PCR, while TCRdb's copy carries only in-frame clones and drops some. The sample has hundreds of thousands of clones, about 90% seen once. Study outcomes and limitations: It was reported that spike-specific CD8+ and CD4+ T cell responses were substantially broad after vaccination.

Note on this clone: The antigen remains undetermined.

Here the sequenced sample was peripheral blood, taken in a trial of Ad26.COV2.S vaccine versus placebo. This receptor was obtained from a person between 18 and 65 years old who received the Ad26.COV2.S COVID-19 vaccine or a placebo.

The CDR3 loop reads CAWSRRGTSTEAFF. The CDR3 bases are TGTGCCTGGAGTAGAAGGGGTACCAGCACTGAAGCTTTCTTT. The V call is TRBV30, the J call TRBJ1-1; D may be TRBD1 (5 bases). The CDR3 loop spans 14 amino acids. CDR1 GTSNPN and CDR2 SVGIG come from the germline V gene (reference sequence). V lost 2 bases to trimming and J lost 4 bases, with 14 bases between them.